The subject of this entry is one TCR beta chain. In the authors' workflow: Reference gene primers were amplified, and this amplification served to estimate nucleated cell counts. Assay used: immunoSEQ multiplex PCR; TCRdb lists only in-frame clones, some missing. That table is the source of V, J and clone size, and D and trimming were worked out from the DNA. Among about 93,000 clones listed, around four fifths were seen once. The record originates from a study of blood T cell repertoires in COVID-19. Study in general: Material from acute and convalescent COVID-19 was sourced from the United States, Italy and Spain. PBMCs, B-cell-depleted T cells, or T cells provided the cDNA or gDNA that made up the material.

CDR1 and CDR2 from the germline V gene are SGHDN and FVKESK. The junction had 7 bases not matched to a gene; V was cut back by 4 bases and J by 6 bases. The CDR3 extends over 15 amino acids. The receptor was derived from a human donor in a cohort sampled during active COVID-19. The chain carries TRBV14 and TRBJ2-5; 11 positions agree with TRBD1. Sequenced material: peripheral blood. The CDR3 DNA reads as TGTGCCAGCAGCCCATACGGACAGGGGGCCAAGACCCAGTACTTC. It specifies CASSPYGQGAKTQYF.